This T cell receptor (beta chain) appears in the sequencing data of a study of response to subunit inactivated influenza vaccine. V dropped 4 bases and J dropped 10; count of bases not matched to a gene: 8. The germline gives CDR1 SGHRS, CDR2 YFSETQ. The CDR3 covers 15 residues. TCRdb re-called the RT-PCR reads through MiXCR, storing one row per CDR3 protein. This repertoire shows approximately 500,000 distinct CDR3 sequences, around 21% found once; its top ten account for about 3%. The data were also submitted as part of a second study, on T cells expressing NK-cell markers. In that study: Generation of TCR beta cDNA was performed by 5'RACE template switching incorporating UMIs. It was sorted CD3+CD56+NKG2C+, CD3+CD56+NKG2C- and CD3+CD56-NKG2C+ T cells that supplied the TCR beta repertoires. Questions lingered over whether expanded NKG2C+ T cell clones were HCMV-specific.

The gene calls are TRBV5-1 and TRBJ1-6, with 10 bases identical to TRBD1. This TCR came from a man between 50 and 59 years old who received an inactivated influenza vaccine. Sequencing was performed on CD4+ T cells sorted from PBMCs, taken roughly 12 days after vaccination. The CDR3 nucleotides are TGCGCCAGCAGCCCAAAAGGACAGGGGGGATCACCCCTCCACTTT. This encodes CASSPKGQGGSPLHF.